These T cell receptor beta chains were read from a single sample in a study of blood T cell repertoires in COVID-19. The data were produced by immunoSEQ multiplex PCR, yet TCRdb's version contains in-frame clones alone and is incomplete. The repertoire consists of some 380,000 clones, with around 90% occurring once and the leading ten covering more than 2%. The specimen sequenced was PBMCs or T cells enriched from blood (not recorded which). These receptors all come from a woman in her thirties or forties with acute COVID-19. Both conserved end residues are part of each CDR3. D genes are given only for firm matches. A clone size is listed for some rows: how often the clone was seen (once, few, many), or a class if it is expanded.

CDR3aa	CDR3nt	j_gene	abundance	v_gene	d_gene
CASRERGTYNEQFF	TGCGCCAGCCGGGAACGGGGGACGTACAATGAGCAGTTCTTC	TRBJ2-1	NA	TRBV5-1	NA
CASSSTATNEKLFF	TGTGCCAGCAGCTCGACAGCAACTAATGAAAAACTGTTTTTT	TRBJ1-4	NA	TRBV21-1	NA
CASSSTGTSLETQYF	TGTGCCAGCAGCTCAACCGGGACTAGTCTAGAGACCCAGTACTTC	TRBJ2-5	NA	TRBV5-4	TRBD2
CSVELGQGTTGELFF	TGCAGCGTTGAATTGGGACAGGGAACCACCGGGGAGCTGTTTTTT	TRBJ2-2	NA	TRBV29-1	TRBD1
CASSLEGQRNTEAFF	TGTGCCAGCAGCTTAGAGGGACAGAGGAACACTGAAGCTTTCTTT	TRBJ1-1	once	TRBV7-6	TRBD1
CASSLHRLAGTGELFF	TGTGCCAGCAGCTTACACCGACTAGCGGGGACCGGGGAGCTGTTTTTT	TRBJ2-2	NA	TRBV7-2	TRBD2
CASSDDLRSPHGYTF	TGTGCCAGCAGTGACGACCTCCGGAGCCCCCATGGCTACACCTTC	TRBJ1-2	NA	TRBV2	NA
CASSEQGGLSNQPQHF	TGTGCCAGCAGTGAACAGGGAGGACTTAGCAATCAGCCCCAGCATTTT	TRBJ1-5	NA	TRBV2	NA
CSVARGPTNEKLFF	TGCAGCGTAGCCAGGGGGCCCACTAATGAAAAACTGTTTTTT	TRBJ1-4	NA	TRBV29-1	TRBD1
CASSPLTAVSGNTIYF	TGTGCCAGCAGCCCCCTGACAGCCGTCTCTGGAAACACCATATATTTT	TRBJ1-3	NA	TRBV3-1/TRBV3-2	NA
CASSSPGQGGIYTQYF	TGTGCCAGCAGCTCACCGGGACAGGGAGGAATTTATACGCAGTATTTT	TRBJ2-3	NA	TRBV7-8	TRBD1
CASSLAGGVNEQFF	TGCGCCAGCAGTCTAGCGGGGGGTGTTAATGAGCAGTTCTTC	TRBJ2-1	NA	TRBV5-1	TRBD2
CAWITGIKNTEAFF	TGTGCCTGGATCACAGGGATTAAGAACACTGAAGCTTTCTTT	TRBJ1-1	NA	TRBV30	NA
CASSTGTFYNEQFF	TGTGCCAGCAGCACCGGGACTTTTTACAATGAGCAGTTCTTC	TRBJ2-1	NA	TRBV25-1	NA
CASSPTGYEQFF	TGTGCCAGCAGCCCAACCGGGTACGAGCAGTTCTTC	TRBJ2-1	once	TRBV7-8	NA
CASSVQGGSPLHF	TGTGCCAGTAGTGTCCAGGGGGGTTCACCCCTCCACTTT	TRBJ1-6	NA	TRBV19	TRBD1
CASSEQGPIANYGYTF	TGTGCCAGCAGCGAACAGGGGCCCATAGCTAACTATGGCTACACCTTC	TRBJ1-2	NA	TRBV6-1	TRBD1